This T cell receptor beta chain is from a study of blood T cell repertoires in COVID-19. Across the whole study: Material from acute and convalescent COVID-19 was sourced from the United States, Italy and Spain. The analysed material was cDNA or gDNA that came from T cells, B-cell-depleted T cells, or PBMCs.

V was pared by 3 bases and J by 9 bases, with 15 bases between. The germline V gene encodes CDR1 LNHDA and CDR2 SQIVND (reference sequence). The CDR3 has 14 residues. In the original workflow: Amplification with reference gene primers provided the estimates of nucleated cell counts. Data came from immunoSEQ multiplex PCR; TCRdb stores just in-frame clones and leaves some out. V and J calls plus clone size are reproduced from that table; the DNA served to infer D and trimming. The table has 190,000 or so clones, 70% to 90% seen once. Sequencing was done on a sample of peripheral blood. The TCR originated in a woman in her seventies with acute or convalescent COVID-19. The rearrangement uses TRBV19 and TRBJ1-5; D remains unclear. The CDR3 here is CASSISGGPGPQHF. The CDR3 DNA reads TGTGCCAGTAGTATCTCGGGCGGGCCAGGGCCCCAGCATTTT.